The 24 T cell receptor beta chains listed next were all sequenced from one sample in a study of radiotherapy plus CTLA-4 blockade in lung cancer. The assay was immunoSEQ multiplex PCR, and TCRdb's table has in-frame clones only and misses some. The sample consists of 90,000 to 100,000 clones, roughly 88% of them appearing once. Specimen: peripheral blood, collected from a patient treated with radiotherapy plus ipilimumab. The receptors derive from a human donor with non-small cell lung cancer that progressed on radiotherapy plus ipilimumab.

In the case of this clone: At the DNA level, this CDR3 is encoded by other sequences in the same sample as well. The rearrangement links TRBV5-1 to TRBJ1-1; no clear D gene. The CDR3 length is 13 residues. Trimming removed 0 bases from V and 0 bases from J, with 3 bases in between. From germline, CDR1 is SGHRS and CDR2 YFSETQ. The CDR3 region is CASSLVVNTEAFF. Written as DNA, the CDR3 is TGCGCCAGCAGCTTGGTCGTGAACACTGAAGCTTTCTTT.

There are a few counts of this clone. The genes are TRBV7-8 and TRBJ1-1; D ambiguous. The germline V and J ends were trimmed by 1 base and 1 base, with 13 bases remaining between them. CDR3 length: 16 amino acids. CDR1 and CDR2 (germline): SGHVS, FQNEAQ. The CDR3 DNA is TGTGCCAGCAGCTTAGTAGTGGGCAGGAGGAACACTGAAGCTTTCTTT. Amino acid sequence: CASSLVVGRRNTEAFF.

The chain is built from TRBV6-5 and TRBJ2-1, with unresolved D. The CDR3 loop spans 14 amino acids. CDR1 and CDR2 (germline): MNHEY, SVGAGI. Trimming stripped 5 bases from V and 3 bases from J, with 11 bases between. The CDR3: CASSPVSSYNEQFF. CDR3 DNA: TGTGCCAGCAGTCCCGTCAGCAGCTACAATGAGCAGTTCTTC.

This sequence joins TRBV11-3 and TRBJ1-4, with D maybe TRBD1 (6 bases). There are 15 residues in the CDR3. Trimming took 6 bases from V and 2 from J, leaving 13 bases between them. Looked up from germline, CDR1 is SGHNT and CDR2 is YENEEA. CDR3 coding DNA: TGTGCCAGCAGGGCGGGACACTCCACTAATGAAAAACTGTTTTTT. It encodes CASRAGHSTNEKLFF.

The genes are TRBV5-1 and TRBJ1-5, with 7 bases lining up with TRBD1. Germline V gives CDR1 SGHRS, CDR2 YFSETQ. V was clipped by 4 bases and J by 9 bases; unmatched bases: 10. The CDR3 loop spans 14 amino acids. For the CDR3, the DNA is TGCGCCAGCAGCGAGGAGGGGGCGATGGGGCCCCAGCATTTT. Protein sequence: CASSEEGAMGPQHF.

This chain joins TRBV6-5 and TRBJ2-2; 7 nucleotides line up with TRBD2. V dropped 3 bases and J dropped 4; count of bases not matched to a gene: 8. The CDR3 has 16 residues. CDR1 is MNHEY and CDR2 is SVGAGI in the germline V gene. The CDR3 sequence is CASSYFRGGGTGELFF. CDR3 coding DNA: TGTGCCAGCAGTTATTTTCGTGGGGGGGGCACCGGGGAGCTGTTTTTT.

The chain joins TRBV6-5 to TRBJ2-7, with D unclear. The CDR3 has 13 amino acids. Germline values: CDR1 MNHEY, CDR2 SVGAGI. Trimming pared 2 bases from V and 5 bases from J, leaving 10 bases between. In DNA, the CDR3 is TGTGCCAGCAGTTACCAAGGTACCAACGAGCAGTACTTC. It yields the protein CASSYQGTNEQYF.

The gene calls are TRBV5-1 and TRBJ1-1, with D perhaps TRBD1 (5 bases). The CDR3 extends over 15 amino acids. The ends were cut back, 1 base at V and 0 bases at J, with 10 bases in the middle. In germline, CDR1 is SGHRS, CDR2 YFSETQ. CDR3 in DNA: TGCGCCAGCAGCTTGACAGGTTCCATGAACACTGAAGCTTTCTTT. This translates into CASSLTGSMNTEAFF. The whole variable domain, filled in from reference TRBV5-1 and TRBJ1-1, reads KAGVTQTPRYLIKTRGQQVTLSCSPISGHRSVSWYQQTPGQGLQFLFEYFSETQRNKGNFPGRFSGRQFSNSRSEMNVSTLELGDSALYLCASSLTGSMNTEAFFGQGTRLTVV.

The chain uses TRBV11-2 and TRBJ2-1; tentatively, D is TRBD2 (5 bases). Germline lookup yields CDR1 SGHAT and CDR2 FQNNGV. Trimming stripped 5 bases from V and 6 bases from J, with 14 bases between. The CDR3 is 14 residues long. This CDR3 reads CASSPYRTSNEQFF. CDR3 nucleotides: TGTGCCAGCAGCCCTTACCGCACTAGCAATGAGCAGTTCTTC.

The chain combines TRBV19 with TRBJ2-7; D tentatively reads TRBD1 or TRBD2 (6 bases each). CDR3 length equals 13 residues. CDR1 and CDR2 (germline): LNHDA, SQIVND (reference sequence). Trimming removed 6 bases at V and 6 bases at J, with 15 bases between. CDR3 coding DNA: TGTGCCAGTAGCCCACAGGGACTCGGCGAGCAGTACTTC. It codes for CASSPQGLGEQYF.

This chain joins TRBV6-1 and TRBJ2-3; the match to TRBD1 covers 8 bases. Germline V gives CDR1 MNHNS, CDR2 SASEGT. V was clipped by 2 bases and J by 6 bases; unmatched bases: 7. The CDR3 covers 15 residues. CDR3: CASSELAGGYDTQYF. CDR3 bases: TGTGCCAGCAGTGAATTGGCAGGGGGCTACGATACGCAGTATTTT.

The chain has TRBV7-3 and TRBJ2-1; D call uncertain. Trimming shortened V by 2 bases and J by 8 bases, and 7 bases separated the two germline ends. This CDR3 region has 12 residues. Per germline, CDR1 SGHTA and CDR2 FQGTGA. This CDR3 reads CASSLSLDEQFF. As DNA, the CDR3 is TGTGCCAGCAGCTTATCATTGGATGAGCAGTTCTTC.

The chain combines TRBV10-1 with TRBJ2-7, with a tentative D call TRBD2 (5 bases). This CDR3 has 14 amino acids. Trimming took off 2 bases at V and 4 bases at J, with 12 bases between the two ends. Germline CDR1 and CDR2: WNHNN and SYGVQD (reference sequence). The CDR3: CASSENPSGYEQYF. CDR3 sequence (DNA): TGCGCCAGCAGTGAGAACCCCTCGGGGTACGAGCAGTACTTC.

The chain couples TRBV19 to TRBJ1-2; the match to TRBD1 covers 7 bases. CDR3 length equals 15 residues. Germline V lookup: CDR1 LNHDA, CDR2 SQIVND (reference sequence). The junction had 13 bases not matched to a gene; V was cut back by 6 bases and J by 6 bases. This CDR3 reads CASSPHGEGANGYTF. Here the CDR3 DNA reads TGTGCCAGTAGCCCCCATGGGGAGGGGGCAAATGGCTACACCTTC.

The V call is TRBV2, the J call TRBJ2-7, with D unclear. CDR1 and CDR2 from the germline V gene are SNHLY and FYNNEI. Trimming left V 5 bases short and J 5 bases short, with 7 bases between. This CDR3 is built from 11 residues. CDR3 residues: CASSTNNEQYF. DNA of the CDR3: TGTGCCAGCAGTACTAATAACGAGCAGTACTTC.

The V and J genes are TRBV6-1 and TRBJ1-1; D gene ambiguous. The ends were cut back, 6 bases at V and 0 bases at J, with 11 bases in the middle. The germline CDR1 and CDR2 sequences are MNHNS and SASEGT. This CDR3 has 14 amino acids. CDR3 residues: CASRPGPLNTEAFF. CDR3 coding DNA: TGTGCCAGCAGACCTGGACCGTTGAACACTGAAGCTTTCTTT.

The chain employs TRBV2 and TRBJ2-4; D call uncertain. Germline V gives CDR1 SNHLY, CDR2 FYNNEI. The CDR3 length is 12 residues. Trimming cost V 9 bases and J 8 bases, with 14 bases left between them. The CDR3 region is CASALTDDIQYF. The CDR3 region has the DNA TGTGCCAGTGCCCTAACCGATGACATTCAGTACTTC.

The DNA for the CDR3 is TGTGCCAGCAGCTTAACTCTGACAGGGGAAGGGACCCAGTACTTC. Its translation: CASSLTLTGEGTQYF. The chain couples TRBV7-9 to TRBJ2-5; 8 nucleotides align to TRBD1. Losses at the gene ends were 2 bases for V and 7 bases for J; bases not matched to a gene: 9. The CDR3 length is 15 residues. Germline V gene sequence: CDR1 SEHNR, CDR2 FQNEAQ (reference sequence).

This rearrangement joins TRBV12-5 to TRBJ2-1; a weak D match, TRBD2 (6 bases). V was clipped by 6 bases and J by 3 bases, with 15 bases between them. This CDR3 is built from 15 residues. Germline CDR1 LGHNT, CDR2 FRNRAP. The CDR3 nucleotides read TGTGCTAGTGGGGGCCGGGACTTTCTCTACAATGAGCAGTTCTTC. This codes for CASGGRDFLYNEQFF.

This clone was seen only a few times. CDR3 DNA sequence: TGCGCCAGCAGCCAAGCTGCCGTCGGGCGCACGTCCTACAATGAGCAGTTCTTC. Translating gives CASSQAAVGRTSYNEQFF. This sequence joins TRBV4-1 and TRBJ2-1; D unresolved. V lost 1 base and J 1 base, leaving 17 bases between the germline ends. The CDR3 contains 18 residues. CDR1 and CDR2 from the germline V gene are MGHRA and YSYEKL.

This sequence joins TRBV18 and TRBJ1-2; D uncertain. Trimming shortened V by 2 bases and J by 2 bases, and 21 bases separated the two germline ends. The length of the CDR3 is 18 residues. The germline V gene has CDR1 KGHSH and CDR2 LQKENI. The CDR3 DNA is TGTGCCAGCTCACCATATATGACTCTAAGCGGTCGGAACTATGGCTACACCTTC. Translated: CASSPYMTLSGRNYGYTF. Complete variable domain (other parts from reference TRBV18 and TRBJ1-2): NAGVMQNPRHLVRRRGQEARLRCSPMKGHSHVYWYRQLPEEGLKFMVYLQKENIIDESGMPKERFSAEFPKEGPSILRIQQVVRGDSAAYFCASSPYMTLSGRNYGYTFGSGTRLTVV.

In DNA, the CDR3 is TGTGCCAGCAGTTCCGACAGGGGTTTTGAAAAACTGTTTTTT. Its protein product is CASSSDRGFEKLFF. The chain carries TRBV6-5 and TRBJ1-4, with 8 bases matching TRBD1. Germline V lookup: CDR1 MNHEY, CDR2 SVGAGI. This CDR3 is built from 14 residues. V was clipped by 4 bases and J by 7 bases; unmatched bases: 5.

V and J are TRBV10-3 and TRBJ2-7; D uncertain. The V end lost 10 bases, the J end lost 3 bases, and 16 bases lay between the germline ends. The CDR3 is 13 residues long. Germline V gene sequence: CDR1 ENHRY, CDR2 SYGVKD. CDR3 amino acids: CATQLGSDYEQYF. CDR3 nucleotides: TGTGCCACCCAACTTGGCAGCGACTACGAGCAGTACTTC.

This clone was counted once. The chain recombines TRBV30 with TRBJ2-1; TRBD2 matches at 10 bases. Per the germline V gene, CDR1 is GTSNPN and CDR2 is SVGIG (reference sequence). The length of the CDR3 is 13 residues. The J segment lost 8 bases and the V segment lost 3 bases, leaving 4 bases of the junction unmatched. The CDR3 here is CAWRVAGGYEQFF. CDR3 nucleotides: TGTGCCTGGAGGGTAGCGGGAGGTTATGAGCAGTTCTTC.